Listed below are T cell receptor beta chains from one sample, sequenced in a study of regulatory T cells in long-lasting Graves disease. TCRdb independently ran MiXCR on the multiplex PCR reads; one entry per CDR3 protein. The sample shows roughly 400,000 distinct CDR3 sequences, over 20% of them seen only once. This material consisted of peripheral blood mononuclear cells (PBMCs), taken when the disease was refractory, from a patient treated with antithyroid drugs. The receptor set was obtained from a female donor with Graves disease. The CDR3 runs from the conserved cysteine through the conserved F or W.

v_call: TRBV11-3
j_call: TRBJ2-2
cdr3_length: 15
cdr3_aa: CASSTRDRNTGELFF

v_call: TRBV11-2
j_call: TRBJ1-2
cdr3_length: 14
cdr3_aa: CASSPHSENYGYTF

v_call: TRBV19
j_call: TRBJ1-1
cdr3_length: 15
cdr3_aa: CASSITTREQLEAFF

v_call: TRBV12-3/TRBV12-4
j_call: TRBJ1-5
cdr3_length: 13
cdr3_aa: CASRDTGNQPQHF

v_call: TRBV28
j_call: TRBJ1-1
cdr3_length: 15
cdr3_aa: CASSPQGVGNTEAFF

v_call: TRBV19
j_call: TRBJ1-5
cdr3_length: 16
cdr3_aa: CASSIDLGSGNQPQHF

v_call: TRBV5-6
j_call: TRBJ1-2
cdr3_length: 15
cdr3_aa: CASSGNGGGLNGYTF

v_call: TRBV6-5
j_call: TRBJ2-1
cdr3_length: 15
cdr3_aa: CASSWTSGRFDEQFF

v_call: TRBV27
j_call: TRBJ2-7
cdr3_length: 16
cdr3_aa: CASSESPGTGVYEQYF

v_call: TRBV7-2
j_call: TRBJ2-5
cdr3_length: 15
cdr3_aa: CASSPGTSGVGTQYF

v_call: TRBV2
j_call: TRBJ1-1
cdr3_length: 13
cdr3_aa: CASSEYRDTEAFF

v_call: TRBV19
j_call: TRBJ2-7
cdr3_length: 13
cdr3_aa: CASSTAGWNEQYF

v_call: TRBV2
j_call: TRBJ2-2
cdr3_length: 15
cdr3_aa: CASSVNTVNTGELFF

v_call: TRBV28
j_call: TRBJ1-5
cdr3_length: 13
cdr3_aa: CASSPWGDQPQHF

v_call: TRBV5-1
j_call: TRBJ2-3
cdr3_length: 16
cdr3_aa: CASSSGTSGVTDTQYF

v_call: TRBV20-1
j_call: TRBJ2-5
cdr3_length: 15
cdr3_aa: CSATTGLAGEETQYF

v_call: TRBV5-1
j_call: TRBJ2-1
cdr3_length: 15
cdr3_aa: CASSSPWGDNNEQFF

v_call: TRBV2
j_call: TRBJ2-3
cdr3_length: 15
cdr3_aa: CATRLAGYRADTQYF

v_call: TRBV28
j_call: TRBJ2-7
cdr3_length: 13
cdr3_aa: CASSPGQDRGQYF

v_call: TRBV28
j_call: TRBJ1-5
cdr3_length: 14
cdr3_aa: CASSSTGNNQPQHF

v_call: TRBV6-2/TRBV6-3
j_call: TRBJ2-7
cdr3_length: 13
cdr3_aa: CASSKSPLMEQYF

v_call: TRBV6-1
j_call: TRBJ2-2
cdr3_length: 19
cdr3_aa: CASSGGASGRAGWYGELFF

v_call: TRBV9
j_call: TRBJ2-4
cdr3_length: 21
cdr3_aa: CASSVAPDQGREGLAKNIQYF

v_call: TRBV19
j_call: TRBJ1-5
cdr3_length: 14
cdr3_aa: CASSAGTGRLPQHF

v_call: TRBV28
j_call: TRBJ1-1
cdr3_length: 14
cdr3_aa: CASSRGGGNTEAFF

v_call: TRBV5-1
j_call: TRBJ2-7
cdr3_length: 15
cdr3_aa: CASSPLQGPSYEQYF

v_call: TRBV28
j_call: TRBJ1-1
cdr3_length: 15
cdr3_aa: CASSESTGFNTEAFF

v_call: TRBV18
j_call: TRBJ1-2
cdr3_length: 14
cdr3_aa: CASSPPRNGYGYTF

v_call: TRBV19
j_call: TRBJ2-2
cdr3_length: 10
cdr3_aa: CASRSGELFF

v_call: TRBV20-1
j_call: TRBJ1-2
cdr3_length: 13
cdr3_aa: CSAKGQSNYGYTF

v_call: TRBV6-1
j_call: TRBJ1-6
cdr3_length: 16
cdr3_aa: CASSIGARDRDSPLHF

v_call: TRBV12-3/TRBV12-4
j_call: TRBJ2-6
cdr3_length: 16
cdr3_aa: CASAKQSSSGANVLTF

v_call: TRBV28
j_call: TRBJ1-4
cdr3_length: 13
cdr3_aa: CASSFHAGEKLFF

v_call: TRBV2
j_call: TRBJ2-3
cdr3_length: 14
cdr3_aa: CASLRQFRTDTQYF

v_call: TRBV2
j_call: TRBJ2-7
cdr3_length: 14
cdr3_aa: CASSPRDRGHEQYF

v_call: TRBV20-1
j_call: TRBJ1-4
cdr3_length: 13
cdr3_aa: CSARAGQAEKLFF

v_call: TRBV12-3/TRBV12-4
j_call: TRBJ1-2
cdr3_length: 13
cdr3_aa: CATAGQLGYGYTF

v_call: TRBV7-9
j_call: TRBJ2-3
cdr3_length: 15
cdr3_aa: CASSLAQTLTDTQYF

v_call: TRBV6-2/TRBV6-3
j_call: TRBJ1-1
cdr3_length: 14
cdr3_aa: CASSSITGRTEAFF

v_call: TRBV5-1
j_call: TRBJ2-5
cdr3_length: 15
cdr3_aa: CASRFNPGLVETQYF

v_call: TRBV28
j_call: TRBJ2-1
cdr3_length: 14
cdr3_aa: CASTLRGRRNEQFF

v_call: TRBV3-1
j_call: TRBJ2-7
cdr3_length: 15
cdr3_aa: CASRVLREGNYEQYF

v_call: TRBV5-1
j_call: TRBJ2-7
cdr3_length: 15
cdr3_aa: CASSLVVAGAYEQYF

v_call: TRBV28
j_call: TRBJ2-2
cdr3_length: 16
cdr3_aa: CASSSTSGSWNGELFF

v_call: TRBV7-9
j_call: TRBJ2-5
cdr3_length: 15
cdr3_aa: CASSGRGRDQETQYF

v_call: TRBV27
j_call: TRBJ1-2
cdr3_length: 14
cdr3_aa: CASSTTWADYGYTF

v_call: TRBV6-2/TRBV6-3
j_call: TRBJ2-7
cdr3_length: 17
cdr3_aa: CATAGLAGGPISYEQYF

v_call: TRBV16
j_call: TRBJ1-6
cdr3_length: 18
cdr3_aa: CASSQPGTGGSYNSPLHF

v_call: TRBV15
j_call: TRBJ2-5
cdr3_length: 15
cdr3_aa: CATSRGQGTLETQYF

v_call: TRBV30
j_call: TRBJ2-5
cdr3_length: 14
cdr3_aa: CAAGGPRGPETQYF

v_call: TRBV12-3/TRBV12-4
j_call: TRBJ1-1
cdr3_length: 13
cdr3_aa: CASGGQVHTEAFF

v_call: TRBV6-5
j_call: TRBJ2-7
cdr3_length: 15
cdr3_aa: CASSCFGGRSYEQYF

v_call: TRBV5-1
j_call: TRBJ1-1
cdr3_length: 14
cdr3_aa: CASSSAGISTEAFF

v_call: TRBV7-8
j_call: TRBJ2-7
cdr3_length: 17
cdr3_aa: CASSLNRVLAGPYEQYF

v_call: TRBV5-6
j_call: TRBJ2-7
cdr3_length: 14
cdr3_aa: CASRGDLVPDEQYF

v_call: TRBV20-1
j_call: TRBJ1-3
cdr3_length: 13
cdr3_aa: CSAVTDSGNTIYF

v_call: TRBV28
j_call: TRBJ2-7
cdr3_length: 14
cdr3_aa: CASSGGVSSYEQYF

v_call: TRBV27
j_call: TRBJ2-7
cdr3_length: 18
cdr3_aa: CATSHFGQGEGIAYEQYF

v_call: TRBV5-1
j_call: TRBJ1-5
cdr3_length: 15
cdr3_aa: CASSLTGNGDQPQHF

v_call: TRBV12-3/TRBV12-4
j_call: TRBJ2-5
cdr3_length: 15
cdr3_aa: CASRPGQGAQETQYF